This T cell receptor beta chain was observed in a study of blood T cell repertoires in COVID-19. Study summary: The origin of the acute and convalescent COVID-19 samples was the United States, Italy and Spain.

CDR3 size: 14 residues. Germline V gene lookup returns CDR1 MRHNA and CDR2 SNTAGT. V lost 0 bases and J 9 bases, leaving 14 bases between the germline ends. This clone has a handful of counts. Per the original data handling: Amplification from reference gene primers served as the basis for estimated nucleated cell counts. Here immunoSEQ multiplex PCR was the method, and the copy in TCRdb shows in-frame clones only, minus some. V and J calls and clone size are given by that table; D and trimming were obtained from the DNA. The table has 120,000 to 150,000 clones, around nine tenths seen once; the top ten hold around 8.3%.

The sample taken for sequencing was peripheral blood. V usage is TRBV6-4 and J usage is TRBJ2-5, with D perhaps TRBD1 (6 bases). The clonotype was recovered from a woman between 50 and 59 years old with active or convalescent COVID-19. CDR3 region: CASSDSPGVNPQYF. CDR3 bases: TGTGCCAGCAGTGACTCGCCAGGGGTGAATCCCCAGTACTTC.